Listed below are T cell receptor beta chains from one sample, sequenced in a study of human T cells and chemical hapten exposure. Each CDR3 protein is one row after TCRdb ran MiXCR on the RACE reads. The sample lists roughly 52,000 distinct CDR3 sequences; 7.5% to 10% were seen once. The source was whole blood, collected in connection with sensitization to the hapten diphenylcyclopropenone (DPC). These receptors all stem from a woman aged 50 to 65 with alopecia areata. Some clones in this sample may be carry-over from other donors' samples. The CDR3 runs from the conserved cysteine through the conserved F or W. A D gene is named only where the DNA matches it firmly. Clone size is shown for a subset of rows, as once, few, many or a class of expanded clone.

V gene	clone size	J gene	D gene	CDR3 DNA	CDR3 protein
TRBV7-2	few	TRBJ2-1	.	TGTGCCAGCAGCCCGTGGTTGAACAATGAGCAGTTCTTC	CASSPWLNNEQFF
TRBV20-1	few	TRBJ1-5	.	TGCAGTGCTTCTGACTTTAATCAGCCCCAGCATTTT	CSASDFNQPQHF
TRBV28	few	TRBJ1-2	.	TGTGCCAGCAGTTTTGGGGGCACCCGAGGATATGGCTACACCTTC	CASSFGGTRGYGYTF
TRBV7-2	few	TRBJ2-7	TRBD2	TGTGCCAGCAGCTTAACACTAGCGGGGGCATTCGAGCAGTACTTC	CASSLTLAGAFEQYF
TRBV2	.	TRBJ1-2	.	TGTACCAGCAGTACGCGGGGAGCGCTTAACTATGGCTACACCTTC	CTSSTRGALNYGYTF
TRBV11-2	many	TRBJ2-3	TRBD1	TGTGCCAGCAGCTTAGGGACAGGAGTAACAGATACGCAGTATTTT	CASSLGTGVTDTQYF
TRBV20-1	few	TRBJ2-7	.	TGCAGTGCTAGGTCTTCCCTCTCCTACGAGCAGTACTTC	CSARSSLSYEQYF
TRBV7-9	.	TRBJ2-2	.	TGTGCCAGCAGCCCACAGGGGGGGGCGAACACCGGGGAGCTGTTTTTT	CASSPQGGANTGELFF
TRBV7-6	.	TRBJ2-1	.	TGTGCCAGCAGCTTGGCCGTCTACAATGAGCAGTTCTTC	CASSLAVYNEQFF
TRBV5-6	.	TRBJ2-3	TRBD1	TGTGCCAGCAGCTCCGACACATACAGGGGAGATACGCAGTATTTT	CASSSDTYRGDTQYF
TRBV2	many	TRBJ1-1	.	TGTGCCAGCAGTGATGGGGGGTTCACTGAAGCTTTCTTT	CASSDGGFTEAFF
TRBV28	few	TRBJ1-5	.	TGTGCCAGCAGTTTGTTGGATTCGAGCAATCAGCCCCAGCATTTT	CASSLLDSSNQPQHF
TRBV15	.	TRBJ2-7	.	TGTGCCACCAGCAGAGAGGCTGACGACGAGCAGTACTTC	CATSREADDEQYF
TRBV10-3	few	TRBJ1-5	.	TGTGCCATCAGCCGGGACCAGGGCGGTCAGCCCCAGCATTTT	CAISRDQGGQPQHF
TRBV7-9	.	TRBJ1-4	.	TGTGCCAGCAACACCCCGACCGCGTTGGGTGAAAAACTGTTTTTT	CASNTPTALGEKLFF
TRBV4-1	many	TRBJ1-5	TRBD1	TGCGCCAGCAGCCAATGGACAGGGACGTATCAGCCCCAGCATTTT	CASSQWTGTYQPQHF
TRBV20-1	.	TRBJ2-2	TRBD2	TGCAGTGCTAGGCCCAGCGGGATTATCACCGGGGAGCTGTTTTTT	CSARPSGIITGELFF
TRBV6-4	many	TRBJ1-2	.	TGTGCCAGCAGTGACACGGCTGGATACAGCTTTAACTATGGCTACACCTTC	CASSDTAGYSFNYGYTF
TRBV2	.	TRBJ1-6	.	TGTGCCAGCAAATCGCAGGAAAATTCACCCCTCCACTTT	CASKSQENSPLHF
TRBV5-1	many	TRBJ1-1	TRBD1	TGCGCCAGCAGCTTGGTGCAGGGGGCATTAACTGAAGCTTTCTTT	CASSLVQGALTEAFF
TRBV6-5	.	TRBJ2-7	TRBD2	TGTGCCAGCAGTTACTCGAGAATGAAAGCGGGAGCCTACGAGCAGTACTTC	CASSYSRMKAGAYEQYF
TRBV11-2	many	TRBJ1-3	.	TGTGCCAGCAGCTTAAAGGTCAGGGGAAGCTCTGGAAACACCATATATTTT	CASSLKVRGSSGNTIYF
TRBV7-9	few	TRBJ2-7	TRBD2	TGTGCCAGCAGCGCAGGGACTAGCGGGAACTACTACGAGCAGTACTTC	CASSAGTSGNYYEQYF
TRBV12-3/TRBV12-4	many	TRBJ1-1	.	TGTGCCAGCAGTTTTTTGGGTACTGAAGCTTTCTTT	CASSFLGTEAFF
TRBV7-8	few	TRBJ1-4	.	TGTGCCAGCAGCTCTCCCCAGGGACTCCTTGTAAAACTGTTTTTT	CASSSPQGLLVKLFF
TRBV20-1	many	TRBJ1-2	.	TGCAGTGCCACTGCACAGGATTTATATGGCTACACCTTC	CSATAQDLYGYTF
TRBV2	few	TRBJ2-5	.	TGTGCCAGCAGCGTTCAGGGGCTTGGGCAAGAGACCCAGTACTTC	CASSVQGLGQETQYF
TRBV28	.	TRBJ2-5	.	TGTGCCAGCAGTTTCCTGACAGCAACGTCGGCCCAGTACTTC	CASSFLTATSAQYF
TRBV6-2/TRBV6-3	.	TRBJ1-1	.	TGTGCCAGCAGGACCCGCGTTAGTAACACTGAAGCTTTCTTT	CASRTRVSNTEAFF
TRBV6-1	.	TRBJ2-2	.	TGTGCCAGACGTGAGGATAACACCGGGGAGCTGTTTTTT	CARREDNTGELFF
TRBV24-1	many	TRBJ2-7	.	TGTGCCACCAGTGATTCGGTCCGGGGTGAGCAGTACTTC	CATSDSVRGEQYF
TRBV18	many	TRBJ2-1	.	TGTGCCAGCTCGGGTCAGGGCTCTTACAATGAGCAGTTCTTC	CASSGQGSYNEQFF
TRBV6-4	.	TRBJ2-3	.	TGTGCCAGCAGTGAAACACCGATATCCACAGATACGCAGTATTTT	CASSETPISTDTQYF
TRBV29-1	.	TRBJ2-7	.	TGCAGCGTTGCGTTACAGAACTACGAGCAGTACTTC	CSVALQNYEQYF
TRBV10-3	.	TRBJ2-7	.	TGTGCCATCAGTGAGGTCGGTAAAGGCCACTACGAGCAGTACTTC	CAISEVGKGHYEQYF
TRBV7-9	few	TRBJ1-5	.	TGTGCCAGCAGCCGGGACAGCAATCAGCCCCAGCATTTT	CASSRDSNQPQHF
TRBV5-1	many	TRBJ1-5	.	TGCGCCAGCAGCTTGGCTGGGGCCAGCCCAAATCAGCCCCAGCATTTT	CASSLAGASPNQPQHF
TRBV20-1	many	TRBJ1-5	TRBD1	TGCAGTGCTGGGACTACAGGGGCTAGCAATCAGCCCCAGCATTTT	CSAGTTGASNQPQHF
TRBV5-6	.	TRBJ2-1	.	TGTGCCAGCAGCGGGGGAGAGCAGTTCTTC	CASSGGEQFF
TRBV6-2/TRBV6-3	.	TRBJ1-5	.	TGTGCCAGCACAGTGGTAGGCAATCAGCCCCAGCATTTT	CASTVVGNQPQHF
TRBV7-9	many	TRBJ1-1	.	TGTGCCAGCAGCCGTAGTGAGGGGTACACTGAAGCTTTCTTT	CASSRSEGYTEAFF
TRBV11-2	.	TRBJ2-2	TRBD2	TGTGCCAGCAGCTCCCTCCGGGGGGCCGGGGAGCTGTTTTTT	CASSSLRGAGELFF
TRBV20-1	.	TRBJ2-1	TRBD1	TGCAGTGCGAGGACAGGGTTTATGGATGAGCAGTTCTTC	CSARTGFMDEQFF
TRBV18	.	TRBJ2-1	.	TGTGCCAGCTCACCCTCGACCAATGAGCAGTTCTTC	CASSPSTNEQFF
TRBV4-2	.	TRBJ1-2	.	TGTGCCAGCAGCCAAGAGGCGGGCGGAACCTTCTATGGCTACACCTTC	CASSQEAGGTFYGYTF
TRBV6-2/TRBV6-3	many	TRBJ1-2	TRBD1	TGTGCCAGCAGGCCTGGACAGGGCCCGACCTATGGCTACACCTTC	CASRPGQGPTYGYTF
TRBV18	few	TRBJ1-5	TRBD1	TGTGCCAGCTCACAGACCACAGGGGGGATCGGTCAGCCCCAGCATTTT	CASSQTTGGIGQPQHF
TRBV4-1	many	TRBJ2-3	.	TGCGCCAGCAGGACTAGTAGCACAGATACGCAGTATTTT	CASRTSSTDTQYF
TRBV29-1	few	TRBJ2-7	.	TGCAGCGTGGTCCGCAGGGGACTTACCTACGAGCAGTACTTC	CSVVRRGLTYEQYF
TRBV28	few	TRBJ2-5	.	TGTGCCACGAGCGGAGAGACCCAGTACTTC	CATSGETQYF
TRBV5-4	many	TRBJ1-1	.	TGTGCCAGCAGCTGGTACGGGACCCTGAACACTGAAGCTTTCTTT	CASSWYGTLNTEAFF
TRBV7-2	few	TRBJ2-7	TRBD1	TGTGCCAGCAGCTCTTACAGGGGCGCATCCTACGAGCAGTACTTC	CASSSYRGASYEQYF
TRBV7-8	.	TRBJ2-3	TRBD1	TGTGCCAGCAGCTTTCGAACAGGGGTAACAGATACGCAGTATTTT	CASSFRTGVTDTQYF
TRBV2	.	TRBJ2-3	.	TGTGCCAGCAGTAGACATGGTCCCACAGATACGCAGTATTTT	CASSRHGPTDTQYF
TRBV7-2	.	TRBJ2-4	.	TGTGCCAGCAGCTTAGGGGTTAGCGCGGCCAAAAACATTCAGTACTTC	CASSLGVSAAKNIQYF